This section outlines one TCR beta chain sequence together with its context. Its antigen is not known. CDR1 is SGHKS, CDR2 YYEKEE, per germline (reference sequence). The V segment lost 2 bases and the J segment 4 bases; nucleotides outside the gene matches: 10. The CDR3 has 16 residues. Sequencing used immunoSEQ multiplex PCR; TCRdb keeps in-frame clones, though not all of them. There are 80,000 or so clones in the sample; 90% occur only once, and roughly 4.8% lies in the top ten. The data originate from a study of T cell responses to AZD1222 COVID-19 vaccine. The overall study: Second doses were pooled across both intervals (about 4 or about 12 weeks).

Study-wide results and limits: Vaccination with two AZD1222 doses was followed by a rise in Spike-specific TCR breadth and depth. The study sampled repertoires only after the peak T cell response. At baseline, just five to seven AZD1222 recipients tested seropositive.

The chain uses TRBV5-5 and TRBJ2-7, with TRBD1 matching 9 bases. The source of this sequence is an adult in good health. The input for sequencing was peripheral blood, taken on day 0 of AZD1222 vaccination. In nucleotides, the CDR3 is TGTGCCAGCAGCTTACCGAACACAGGGGGCGGGTACGAGCAGTACTTC. It specifies CASSLPNTGGGYEQYF.